This TCR beta chain was captured in a study of blood T cell repertoires in COVID-19. Germline loops: CDR1 SGHRS, CDR2 YFSETQ. The CDR3 totals 15 residues. The germline V and J ends were trimmed by 0 bases and 4 bases, with 13 bases remaining between them. Methods used by the authors: Researchers report that nucleated cell counts were estimated from reference gene primer amplification. The method was immunoSEQ multiplex PCR; TCRdb's version includes in-frame clones alone and lacks a portion of them. The V and J calls and clone size are taken from that table; D and trimming were inferred from the DNA. The profile shows about 260,000 clones, about 87% of them singletons. This clone came up once.

Sequenced: peripheral blood. This chain joins TRBV5-1 and TRBJ2-5; a weak D match, TRBD1 (6 bases). The sequence was obtained from a woman aged 35 to 49 with acute or convalescent COVID-19. The CDR3 sequence is CASSLVPGAGETQYF. DNA for the CDR3: TGCGCCAGCAGCTTGGTTCCAGGGGCGGGAGAGACCCAGTACTTC.